This paragraph covers one T cell receptor (beta chain) sequence. The target antigen is unknown. In replicate PCRs of sorted subsets, 150 to 200 ng DNA, about 30,000 T cell genomes, was used. Clones were read by immunoSEQ multiplex PCR, and TCRdb kept only the in-frame ones, dropping some. Among 2,500,000 or so clones listed, 90% to 95% were seen once. This record belongs to a study of shared clonotypes between healthy human individuals. The CDR3 has 14 residues. Germline V lookup: CDR1 LNHDA, CDR2 SQIVND (reference sequence). V shed 6 bases, J shed 7 bases, and the junction held 7 bases outside the gene matches. Study results and limitations: Shared clonotypes across all four donors exceeded non-shared ones in generation probability. Compared with memory subsets, naive subsets generally had larger estimated richness.

This clonotype was obtained from a man aged 18 to 30 in good health. Some clones in this sample may be carry-over from other donors' samples. This chain links TRBV19 with TRBJ1-4, with TRBD1 identical over 8 bases. The sequenced sample consisted of naive CD4+ T cells from PBMCs. Noted subset: CD45RA+ positively selected. CDR3 amino acids: CASSRTGSGEKLFF. DNA for the CDR3: TGTGCCAGTAGCCGGACAGGGTCGGGTGAAAAACTGTTTTTT.